The rows below give T cell receptor beta chains drawn from one sample of a study of cytomegalovirus exposure and HLA in healthy donors. Using immunoSEQ multiplex PCR, the repertoire was profiled, and TCRdb retains in-frame clones only, with some absent. The data show approximately 170,000 clones, with around four fifths seen just once and approximately 2.3% held by the top ten. The sequenced sample was PBMCs. The receptors here all came from a man aged 25-45 years in good health and CMV-seropositive. Each CDR3 is given with its conserved first and last residue. A D gene is named only where the DNA matches it firmly. Clone size, where shown, is once, few, many, or a class for clones that have expanded.

j_call: TRBJ1-2; d_call: TRBD1; v_call: TRBV19; clone_size: NA; cdr3_aa: CASSSTGDTYGYTF; cdr3_nt: TGTGCCAGTAGTAGCACAGGGGATACCTATGGCTACACCTTC
j_call: TRBJ1-2; d_call: TRBD1; v_call: TRBV30; clone_size: NA; cdr3_aa: CAWSVGTGKYYGYTF; cdr3_nt: TGTGCCTGGAGTGTTGGGACAGGGAAATACTATGGCTACACCTTC
j_call: TRBJ1-2; d_call: NA; v_call: TRBV5-1; clone_size: few; cdr3_aa: CASSLAGGAYGYTF; cdr3_nt: TGCGCCAGCAGCTTGGCTGGGGGCGCCTATGGCTACACCTTC
j_call: TRBJ2-5; d_call: TRBD1; v_call: TRBV7-6; clone_size: NA; cdr3_aa: CASSWDRAETQYF; cdr3_nt: TGTGCCAGCAGCTGGGACAGGGCGGAGACCCAGTACTTC
j_call: TRBJ2-1; d_call: NA; v_call: TRBV29-1; clone_size: NA; cdr3_aa: CSVEMRDNEQFF; cdr3_nt: TGCAGCGTTGAAATGCGGGACAATGAGCAGTTCTTC
j_call: TRBJ2-1; d_call: NA; v_call: TRBV18; clone_size: NA; cdr3_aa: CASSPGGTYNEQFF; cdr3_nt: TGTGCCAGCTCACCTGGGGGGACCTACAATGAGCAGTTCTTC
j_call: TRBJ2-5; d_call: TRBD2; v_call: TRBV7-3; clone_size: NA; cdr3_aa: CASSSGGAGGETQYF; cdr3_nt: TGTGCCAGCAGCTCCGGGGGGGCTGGGGGAGAGACCCAGTACTTC
j_call: TRBJ1-4; d_call: NA; v_call: TRBV7-8; clone_size: once; cdr3_aa: CASSLVGRQEKLFF; cdr3_nt: TGTGCCAGCAGCTTAGTGGGGAGGCAAGAAAAACTGTTTTTT
j_call: TRBJ1-6; d_call: NA; v_call: TRBV4-1; clone_size: NA; cdr3_aa: CASSQDRTALPNSPLHF; cdr3_nt: TGCGCCAGCAGCCAAGACCGCACAGCCTTACCAAATTCACCCCTCCACTTT
j_call: TRBJ2-7; d_call: NA; v_call: TRBV6-5; clone_size: NA; cdr3_aa: CASSYQYEQYF; cdr3_nt: TGTGCCAGCAGTTACCAGTACGAGCAGTACTTC
j_call: TRBJ2-2; d_call: TRBD1; v_call: TRBV15; clone_size: NA; cdr3_aa: CATSRDGQGAITGELFF; cdr3_nt: TGTGCCACCAGCAGAGATGGGCAGGGGGCGATTACCGGGGAGCTGTTTTTT
j_call: TRBJ2-1; d_call: NA; v_call: TRBV19; clone_size: once; cdr3_aa: CASSARGNEQFF; cdr3_nt: TGTGCCAGTAGTGCCAGGGGCAATGAGCAGTTCTTC
j_call: TRBJ2-1; d_call: NA; v_call: TRBV19; clone_size: once; cdr3_aa: CASIGGRNSYNEQFF; cdr3_nt: TGTGCCAGTATCGGGGGGCGGAATTCTTACAATGAGCAGTTCTTC
j_call: TRBJ2-2; d_call: NA; v_call: TRBV12-5; clone_size: NA; cdr3_aa: CASGLVGTNGELFF; cdr3_nt: TGTGCTAGTGGTTTGGTGGGGACAAACGGGGAGCTGTTTTTT
j_call: TRBJ2-5; d_call: NA; v_call: TRBV5-1; clone_size: NA; cdr3_aa: CASTGQGGETQYF; cdr3_nt: TGCGCCAGCACCGGACAGGGAGGGGAGACCCAGTACTTC
j_call: TRBJ1-2; d_call: TRBD1; v_call: TRBV7-9; clone_size: NA; cdr3_aa: CASSLTTGRPYGYTF; cdr3_nt: TGTGCCAGCAGCTTAACGACAGGGCGACCATATGGCTACACCTTC
j_call: TRBJ2-5; d_call: TRBD2; v_call: TRBV9; clone_size: NA; cdr3_aa: CASSGTSGGETQYF; cdr3_nt: TGTGCCAGCAGCGGGACTAGCGGGGGGGAGACCCAGTACTTC